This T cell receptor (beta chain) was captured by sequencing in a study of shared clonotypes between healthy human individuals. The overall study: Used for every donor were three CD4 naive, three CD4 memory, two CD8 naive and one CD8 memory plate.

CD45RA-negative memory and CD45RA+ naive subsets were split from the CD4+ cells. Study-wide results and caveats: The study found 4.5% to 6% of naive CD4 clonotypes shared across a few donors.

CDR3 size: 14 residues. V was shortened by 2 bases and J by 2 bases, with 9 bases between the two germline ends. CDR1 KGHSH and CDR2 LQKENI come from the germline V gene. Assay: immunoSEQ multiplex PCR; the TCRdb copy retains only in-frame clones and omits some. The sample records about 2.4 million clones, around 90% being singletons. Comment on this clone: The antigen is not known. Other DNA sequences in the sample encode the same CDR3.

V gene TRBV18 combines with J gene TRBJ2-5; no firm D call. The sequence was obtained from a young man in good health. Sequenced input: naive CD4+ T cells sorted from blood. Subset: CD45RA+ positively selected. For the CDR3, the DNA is TGTGCCAGCTCACCATCGAATTCACAAGAGACCCAGTACTTC. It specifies CASSPSNSQETQYF. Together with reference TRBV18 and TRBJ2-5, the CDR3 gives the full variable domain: NAGVMQNPRHLVRRRGQEARLRCSPMKGHSHVYWYRQLPEEGLKFMVYLQKENIIDESGMPKERFSAEFPKEGPSILRIQQVVRGDSAAYFCASSPSNSQETQYFGPGTRLLVL.